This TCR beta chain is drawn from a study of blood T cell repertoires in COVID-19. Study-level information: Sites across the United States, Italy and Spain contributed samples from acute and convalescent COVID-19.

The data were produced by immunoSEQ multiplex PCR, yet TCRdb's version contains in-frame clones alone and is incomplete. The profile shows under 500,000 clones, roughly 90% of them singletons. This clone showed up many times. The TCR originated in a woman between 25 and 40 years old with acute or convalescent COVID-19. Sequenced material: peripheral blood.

DNA of the CDR3: TGTGCCAGCAGTGAAGCAGGGCAGGGCCAATTCCTCCTCTATGAGCAGTTCTTC. It yields the protein CASSEAGQGQFLLYEQFF. The V call is TRBV6-1, the J call TRBJ2-1; tentatively, D is TRBD1 (5 bases). Trimming took 0 bases from V and 8 from J, leaving 23 bases between them. The CDR3 contains 18 residues. Per the germline V gene, CDR1 is MNHNS and CDR2 is SASEGT.